The rows below give T cell receptor beta chains drawn from one sample of a study of T cell repertoires in cytomegalovirus infection. Each CDR3 protein is one row after TCRdb ran MiXCR on the reads. The sample lists some 600,000 distinct CDR3 sequences, about 24% seen once, with 7.5% to 9% in the top ten. Sample: CD8+ T cells from PBMCs. Receptors were obtained from a human donor in good health (CMV status not recorded). Some clones in this sample may be carry-over from other donors' samples. Each CDR3 is given with its conserved first and last residue. The order of the fields is V gene, J gene, clone size, D gene, CDR3 DNA, CDR3 protein. D genes are given only for firm matches. Some rows have no size entry. The others give once, few or many, or a class for an expanded clone.

TRBV6-1	TRBJ2-1	.	.	TGTGCCAGCAGTGAACTGGACCGTTACAATGAGCAGTTCTTC	CASSELDRYNEQFF
TRBV28	TRBJ2-1	.	TRBD1	TGTGCCAGCAGTTCGCTCGGGACAGGGATTAGGTACAATGAGCAGTTCTTC	CASSSLGTGIRYNEQFF
TRBV5-1	TRBJ1-2	.	.	TGCGCCAGCAGCTTCCTACAGGGAAACGGCTACACCTTC	CASSFLQGNGYTF
TRBV28	TRBJ2-1	.	.	TGTGCCAGCATCCGTGGGGGCCTCGCCTACAATGAGCAGTTCTTC	CASIRGGLAYNEQFF
TRBV28	TRBJ2-3	.	.	TGTGCCAGCAGTCCCGTCTCGGGGGCGGTCACAGGTACGCAGTATTTT	CASSPVSGAVTGTQYF
TRBV29-1	TRBJ2-5	.	.	TGCAGCGGGGGACTCCCTAAAGAGACCCAGTACTTC	CSGGLPKETQYF
TRBV5-4	TRBJ1-2	few	TRBD1	TGTGCCAGCAGGACGGGGACAGGGGAGGGCTACACCTTC	CASRTGTGEGYTF
TRBV2	TRBJ2-1	few	.	TGTGCCAGCTGGGTAGACAATGAGCAGTTCTTC	CASWVDNEQFF
TRBV29-1	TRBJ1-2	.	.	TGCAGCGTTGAAGTGAGGCAGAACAACTTTGAAAACTATGGCTACACCTTC	CSVEVRQNNFENYGYTF
TRBV27	TRBJ2-4	few	.	TGTGCCAGCAGTCTCGCCCTTTCGGTAGCCAAAAACATTCAGTACTTC	CASSLALSVAKNIQYF
TRBV6-5	TRBJ2-1	.	TRBD2	TGTGCCAGCAGTTTCTTCTCGGCGGGGGGGTTCAATGAGCAGTTCTTC	CASSFFSAGGFNEQFF
TRBV7-9	TRBJ1-2	.	TRBD1	TGTGCCAGCAGCCGGGGGGACAGAACAAACTATGGCTACACCTTC	CASSRGDRTNYGYTF
TRBV7-6	TRBJ2-7	many	.	TGTGCCAGCAGTCCGGACAGCACCTACGAGCAGTACTTC	CASSPDSTYEQYF
TRBV27	TRBJ1-1	few	.	TGTGCCAGCCACGGTTCAAGGGCTTTCTTT	CASHGSRAFF
TRBV7-8	TRBJ2-1	many	TRBD1	TGTGCCAGCAGCTTAAAACAGGGGGACTACAATGAGCAGTTCTTC	CASSLKQGDYNEQFF
TRBV20-1	TRBJ1-2	.	.	TGCAGTGCATGGACCGGAGGGGCCTATGGCTACACCTTC	CSAWTGGAYGYTF
TRBV7-2	TRBJ1-1	many	.	TGTGCCAGCAGCCCCCTCGCCGGGGTCACTGAAGCTTTCTTT	CASSPLAGVTEAFF
TRBV28	TRBJ1-1	few	.	TGTGCCAGCAGTCCCGCGGGACACGCTTTCTTT	CASSPAGHAFF
TRBV27	TRBJ2-7	.	.	TGTGCCAGCAGTCCAATCTCGAGCTCCTACGAGCAGTACTTC	CASSPISSSYEQYF
TRBV7-8	TRBJ1-1	many	.	TGTGCCAGCAGCGCCCGGCGGGGGGTAGGGGGGAACACTGAAGCTTTCTTT	CASSARRGVGGNTEAFF
TRBV25-1	TRBJ2-3	.	.	TGTGCCAGCAGTGACACCGGGTCGACAGATACGCAGTATTTT	CASSDTGSTDTQYF
TRBV29-1	TRBJ1-3	.	.	TGCAGCGTTGAACCGGAGGCGTCGGGAAACACCATATATTTT	CSVEPEASGNTIYF
TRBV2	TRBJ2-5	many	TRBD2	TGTGCCTCAGCTCCCTCCCCGGGGGGAGAGACCCAGTACTTC	CASAPSPGGETQYF
TRBV20-1	TRBJ2-6	once	TRBD1	TGCAGTGCACCCCTCCGGGGACAGGAGAGTACATACTCTGGGGCCAACGTCCTGACTTTC	CSAPLRGQESTYSGANVLTF
TRBV7-6	TRBJ2-7	many	TRBD2	TGTGCCAGCAGCCCTAGCGGGACTTCCTACGAGCAGTACTTC	CASSPSGTSYEQYF
TRBV12-3/TRBV12-4	TRBJ2-5	.	.	TGTGCCAGCATCTCGGGTCAGGGACGGGAGACCCAGTACTTC	CASISGQGRETQYF
TRBV6-2/TRBV6-3	TRBJ2-1	many	TRBD2	TGTGCCAGCAGTTACAGGGTCGGGGGGGCTGATGAGCAGTTCTTC	CASSYRVGGADEQFF
TRBV19	TRBJ2-3	.	TRBD2	TGTGCCAGTAGCAGACTAGCGGGGGCCCTCACAGATACGCAGTATTTT	CASSRLAGALTDTQYF
TRBV7-9	TRBJ2-5	many	.	TGTGCCAGCAGCTCCATTCTCGTTGAGACCCAGTACTTC	CASSSILVETQYF
TRBV7-9	TRBJ2-7	.	TRBD2	TGTGCCAGCAGCCCCGCCGGGACTAATTGGTACGAGCAGTACTTC	CASSPAGTNWYEQYF
TRBV20-1	TRBJ1-2	.	.	TGCAGTGCTTCGACAGGAGACTATGGCTACACCTTC	CSASTGDYGYTF
TRBV10-2	TRBJ2-5	.	.	TGCGCCAGCAGATTTTTTGACGGAGAAAAAGAGACCCAGTACTTC	CASRFFDGEKETQYF
TRBV2	TRBJ1-2	few	TRBD1	TGTGCCAGCAGTCCGGGACAGCAGTTCTATGGCTACACCTTC	CASSPGQQFYGYTF
TRBV7-6	TRBJ2-1	.	.	TGTGCCAGCACATTAAGGGGAAGAAGCTCCTACAATGAGCAGTTCTTC	CASTLRGRSSYNEQFF
TRBV6-6	TRBJ2-3	.	TRBD2	TGTGCCAGCGCAGGCTCTGGCGGGGGGAGCACAGATACGCAGTATTTT	CASAGSGGGSTDTQYF
TRBV7-9	TRBJ2-5	few	.	TGTGCCAGCAGCTCCAGACTGAACGGCGAGAAGACCCAGTACTTC	CASSSRLNGEKTQYF
TRBV19	TRBJ2-5	.	.	TGTGCCAGTAGTATCCTAGTAGGTGAGACCCAGTACTTC	CASSILVGETQYF
TRBV29-1	TRBJ1-4	.	.	TGCAGCGTTGAAGATGCGGCGGGAAATGAAAAACTGTTTTTT	CSVEDAAGNEKLFF
TRBV6-1	TRBJ2-1	many	TRBD1	TGTGCCAGCAGTGAAGCTTGGACAGGGGAGTCCAATGAGCAGTTCTTC	CASSEAWTGESNEQFF
TRBV19	TRBJ2-1	few	TRBD2	TGTGCCAGTAGTATTGTACATATTGGACTAGCGGGGGACAATGAGCAGTTCTTC	CASSIVHIGLAGDNEQFF
TRBV11-2	TRBJ2-7	.	.	TGTGCCAGCAGCTTAGAGAGGCCGCCAGGCTACGAGCAGTACTTC	CASSLERPPGYEQYF
TRBV6-5	TRBJ2-5	.	.	TGTGCCAGCAGTTACCGGGGAGACGGGCAACTGTACTTC	CASSYRGDGQLYF
TRBV11-2	TRBJ1-2	.	TRBD1	TGTGCCAGCAGCTTGTACCGGGACAGTCCCTATGGCTACACCTTC	CASSLYRDSPYGYTF
TRBV27	TRBJ2-1	few	.	TGTGCCAGCAGTTTCCTAGGTGGATTTAACTACAATGAGCAGTTCTTC	CASSFLGGFNYNEQFF
TRBV3-1	TRBJ2-5	few	.	TGTGCCAGCAGCCAAGATCGGAATCAAGAGACCCAGTACTTC	CASSQDRNQETQYF
TRBV4-1	TRBJ1-1	many	TRBD1	TGCGCCAGCAGCCAAGATGGACCCAGGGGGCGAAGGTACACTGAAGCTTTCTTT	CASSQDGPRGRRYTEAFF
TRBV25-1	TRBJ1-2	.	.	TGTGCCAGCGGAAACTATGGCTACACCTTC	CASGNYGYTF
TRBV7-9	TRBJ2-5	few	.	TGTGCCAGCAGCTTATTGACCCCCTGGGAGACCCAGTACTTC	CASSLLTPWETQYF
TRBV6-5	TRBJ1-2	few	.	TGTGCCAGCAGGACCGGGGGGAAAGTGTGGCTGAACTATGGCTACACCTTC	CASRTGGKVWLNYGYTF
TRBV7-6	TRBJ1-2	many	.	TGTGCCAGCAGCTCATTAGCCCCGACAGCCGACTATGGCTACACCTTC	CASSSLAPTADYGYTF
TRBV20-1	TRBJ1-3	.	TRBD1	TGCAGTGCTAGCCCCTTTCACAGGGGGTCTGGAAACACCATATATTTT	CSASPFHRGSGNTIYF
TRBV7-6	TRBJ2-2	many	TRBD1	TGTGCCAGCAGCCATGACAGGGGGCCAGACGGGGAGCTGTTTTTT	CASSHDRGPDGELFF
TRBV7-9	TRBJ1-1	.	.	TGTGCCAGCAGCTTAGAGGCCAGGGGTGATGAAGCTTTCTTT	CASSLEARGDEAFF
TRBV5-1	TRBJ1-5	.	.	TGCGCCAGCAGCTCGTGGGGGGGGAATCAGCCCCAGCATTTT	CASSSWGGNQPQHF
TRBV28	TRBJ1-1	few	.	TGTGCCAGCATACAGGGTTATCTCACTGAAGCTTTCTTT	CASIQGYLTEAFF
TRBV28	TRBJ2-3	few	TRBD1	TGTGCCAGCATTCGGGACAGCCCCGTAAGCACAGATACGCAGTATTTT	CASIRDSPVSTDTQYF
TRBV5-1	TRBJ2-7	few	.	TGCGCCAGCAGCTCCGGACGGACGGAGTATTACGAGCAGTACTTC	CASSSGRTEYYEQYF
TRBV7-9	TRBJ2-6	few	.	TGTGCCAGCAGCTTCGAGGTCTCTGGGGCCAACGTCCTGACTTTC	CASSFEVSGANVLTF
TRBV29-1	TRBJ1-2	few	.	TGCAGCGTTGTTGACAGCGGCGGCTACACCTTC	CSVVDSGGYTF